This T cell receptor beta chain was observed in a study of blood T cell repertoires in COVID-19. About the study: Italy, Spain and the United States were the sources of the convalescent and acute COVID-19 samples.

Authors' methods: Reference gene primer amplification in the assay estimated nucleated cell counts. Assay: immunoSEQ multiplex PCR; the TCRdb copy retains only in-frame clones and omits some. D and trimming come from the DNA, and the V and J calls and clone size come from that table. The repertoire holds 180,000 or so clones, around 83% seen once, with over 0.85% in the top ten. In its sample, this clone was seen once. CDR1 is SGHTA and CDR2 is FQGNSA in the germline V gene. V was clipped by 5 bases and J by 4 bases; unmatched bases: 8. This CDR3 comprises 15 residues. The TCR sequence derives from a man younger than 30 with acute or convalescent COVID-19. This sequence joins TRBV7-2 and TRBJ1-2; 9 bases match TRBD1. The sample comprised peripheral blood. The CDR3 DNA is TGTGCCAGCAGCCCCCGGGACAGGGCTCTCTATGGCTACACCTTC. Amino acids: CASSPRDRALYGYTF.